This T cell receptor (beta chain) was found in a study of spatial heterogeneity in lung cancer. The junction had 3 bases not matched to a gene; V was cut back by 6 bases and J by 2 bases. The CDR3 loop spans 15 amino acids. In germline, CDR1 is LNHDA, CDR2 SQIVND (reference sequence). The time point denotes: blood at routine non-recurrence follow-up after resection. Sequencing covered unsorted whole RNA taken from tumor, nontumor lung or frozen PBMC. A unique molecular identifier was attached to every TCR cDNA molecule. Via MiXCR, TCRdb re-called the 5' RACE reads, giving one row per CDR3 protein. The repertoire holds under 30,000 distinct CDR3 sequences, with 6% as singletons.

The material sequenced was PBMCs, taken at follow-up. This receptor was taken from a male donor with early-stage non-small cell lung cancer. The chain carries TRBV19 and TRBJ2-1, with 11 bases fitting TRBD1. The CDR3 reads CASRDRGRAYNEQFF. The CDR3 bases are TGTGCCAGTAGGGACAGGGGGCGCGCCTACAATGAGCAGTTCTTC.